These T cell receptor beta chains were read from a single sample in a study of OX40 agonist ivuxolimab in advanced cancers. Sequencing used immunoSEQ multiplex PCR; TCRdb keeps in-frame clones, though not all of them. The sample includes tens of thousands of clones, over 75% of them seen just once. The specimen comprised CD4+ or CD8+ T cells sorted from blood, sampled in a trial of the OX40 agonist ivuxolimab. The source of these receptors is an adult with an advanced solid tumor such as melanoma, head and neck, liver or kidney cancer. Each CDR3 is given with its conserved first and last residue. The D gene is left open where the match is weak. Clone size appears in some rows only: once, few, many, or a class for an expanded clone.

D: TRBD2; J: TRBJ2-7; length: 12; size: NA; V: TRBV2; DNA: TGTGCCAGCAGGGGAGGGCTGTACGAGCAGTACTTC; CDR3: CASRGGLYEQYF
D: NA; J: TRBJ1-3; length: 14; size: NA; V: TRBV2; DNA: TGTGCCAGCAGTGAAGGAAGGGTCGGAAACACCATATATTTT; CDR3: CASSEGRVGNTIYF
D: NA; J: TRBJ1-1; length: 13; size: once; V: TRBV6-1; DNA: TGTGCCAGCAGTGACCCCCTTCCCACTGAAGCTTTCTTT; CDR3: CASSDPLPTEAFF
D: NA; J: TRBJ2-2; length: 14; size: once; V: TRBV30; DNA: TGTGCCTGGAGTCTAAGCTTGGGGACCGGGGAGCTGTTTTTT; CDR3: CAWSLSLGTGELFF
D: NA; J: TRBJ2-5; length: 14; size: NA; V: TRBV6-5; DNA: TGTGCCAGCAGTTCGGATTATCCCACGAAGACCCAGTACTTC; CDR3: CASSSDYPTKTQYF
D: TRBD1; J: TRBJ1-3; length: 14; size: NA; V: TRBV28; DNA: TGTGCCAGCAGGACAGGGGTCGGTGGAAACACCATATATTTT; CDR3: CASRTGVGGNTIYF
D: NA; J: TRBJ2-1; length: 17; size: NA; V: TRBV4-1; DNA: TGCGCCAGCAGCCAAGTCTACACAGGGCGTGGGTACAATGAGCAGTTCTTC; CDR3: CASSQVYTGRGYNEQFF
D: NA; J: TRBJ2-6; length: 15; size: NA; V: TRBV15; DNA: TGTGCCACCAGCAGACAGAGCTCTGGGGCCAACGTCCTGACTTTC; CDR3: CATSRQSSGANVLTF
D: TRBD1; J: TRBJ1-2; length: 16; size: NA; V: TRBV7-9; DNA: TGTGCCAGCAGCTATACAACGACAGGGGAGTACTATGGCTACACCTTC; CDR3: CASSYTTTGEYYGYTF
D: TRBD2; J: TRBJ2-1; length: 18; size: once; V: TRBV7-6; DNA: TGTGCCAGCAGCTTAGCTACCCGGGAGGGCGTCTCCTACAATGAGCAGTTCTTC; CDR3: CASSLATREGVSYNEQFF
D: NA; J: TRBJ1-3; length: 12; size: NA; V: TRBV14; DNA: TGTGCCAGCAGCCTTAATGGAAACACCATATATTTT; CDR3: CASSLNGNTIYF
D: TRBD2; J: TRBJ2-1; length: 15; size: NA; V: TRBV11-3; DNA: TGTGCCAGCAGCAAGGGACTAGCGGGAGGCAATGAGCAGTTCTTC; CDR3: CASSKGLAGGNEQFF
D: NA; J: TRBJ1-5; length: 15; size: NA; V: TRBV2; DNA: TGTGCCAGCAGTGAAGAAGGGGCGGGGAGTCAGCCCCAGCATTTT; CDR3: CASSEEGAGSQPQHF
D: NA; J: TRBJ1-4; length: 15; size: NA; V: TRBV5-6; DNA: TGTGCCAGCAGCTTGGCCGCCGGGGAGAATGAAAAACTGTTTTTT; CDR3: CASSLAAGENEKLFF
D: TRBD1; J: TRBJ2-7; length: 15; size: once; V: TRBV29-1; DNA: TGCAGCGTGAAGACCGGGACAGGGAGCTCCTACGAGCAGTACTTC; CDR3: CSVKTGTGSSYEQYF
D: NA; J: TRBJ1-2; length: 10; size: NA; V: TRBV21-1; DNA: TGTGCCAGCAGCAAAGGTAAGCAGACCTTC; CDR3: CASSKGKQTF
D: NA; J: TRBJ2-3; length: 15; size: NA; V: TRBV18; DNA: TGTGCCAGCTCACCAACTTTGGGACTCACAGATACGCAGTATTTT; CDR3: CASSPTLGLTDTQYF
D: NA; J: TRBJ2-4; length: 14; size: NA; V: TRBV19; DNA: TGTGCCAGTAGAGTATTGGCAGGGGCGGGCATTCAGTACTTC; CDR3: CASRVLAGAGIQYF
D: TRBD1; J: TRBJ2-2; length: 16; size: NA; V: TRBV6-5; DNA: TGTGCCAGCAGTTACGGGGGACAGGAAAACACCGGGGAGCTGTTTTTT; CDR3: CASSYGGQENTGELFF
D: TRBD2; J: TRBJ2-7; length: 18; size: NA; V: TRBV7-9; DNA: TGTGCCAGCAGCTTCCCCCCCTCAGGGACTAGCGGGAGGTACGAGCAGTACTTC; CDR3: CASSFPPSGTSGRYEQYF
D: TRBD1; J: TRBJ1-2; length: 14; size: few; V: TRBV5-6; DNA: TGTGCCAGCAGCTACCGGGACAGGGGTTGGGGCTACACCTTC; CDR3: CASSYRDRGWGYTF
D: NA; J: TRBJ1-6; length: 17; size: NA; V: TRBV27; DNA: TGTGCCAGCAGTTTATCGTCGGGGGGATCCTATAATTCACCCCTCCACTTT; CDR3: CASSLSSGGSYNSPLHF
D: TRBD1; J: TRBJ2-7; length: 15; size: NA; V: TRBV27; DNA: TGTGCCAGCAGTCCTGGGACAGGAGATCCCTACGAGCAGTACTTC; CDR3: CASSPGTGDPYEQYF
D: NA; J: TRBJ2-1; length: 12; size: NA; V: TRBV19; DNA: TGTGCCATACAAAACAGGGTAAATGAGCAGTTCTTC; CDR3: CAIQNRVNEQFF